This TCR beta chain was observed in a study of blood T cell repertoires in COVID-19 (TCRdb year 2020). Turning to the overall study: The collaborator samples originated in the United States, Italy and Spain and spanned the acute and convalescent phases of COVID-19. A de-identified subject ID, COVID-19 status, age in years and sex were almost always included in the sample metadata. A freely available public database, intended as a resource for researchers studying the immune response to SARS-CoV-2, is where the repertoires were released. The material from the prospective study consisted of cDNA or gDNA derived from T cells, B-cell-depleted T cells, or PBMCs. The dataset comprised deeply sampled blood TCRbeta repertoires from subjects exposed to, actively infected with, or recovered from COVID-19. Samples were obtained from the ongoing ImmuneRACE study (first 160 participants) and from approximately 1,200 subjects provided by 6 global collaborators. Where available, HLA class I and class II types were obtained from metadata supplied by the sample provider rather than from assay-based typing.

Comment on this clone: The target of this receptor is not known. Per-nucleotide qualities are absent, and no much larger clonotype sits a single base away.

General conclusions and limits of the study: The amount of clinical and demographic metadata varied by source and participant and was provided uncurated.

One collaborating source in Seattle enrolled patients while the patients were actively infected and followed the patients over time throughout the course of disease. Whole blood was collected in K2EDTA tubes by collaborating institutions according to the institutions' own protocols. For TCRbeta analysis, collaborators shipped samples as frozen whole blood, isolated PBMCs, or DNA extracted from either of those sample types. The immunoSEQ Assay, a bias-controlled multiplex PCR, was used to amplify TCRbeta CDR3 regions from genomic DNA. In the paper's pipeline: The number of nucleated cells in each sample was estimated by amplification of reference gene primers within the assay. To quantify the absolute abundance of each unique TCRbeta CDR3 rearrangement, sequence reads were collapsed and filtered. Productive Simpson clonality was computed per sample as the square root of Simpson's diversity index over productive rearrangements. The table was pulled from immuneACCESS by TCRdb, which kept in-frame rearrangements only. Such tables lose some clones; where checked, under half of the loss comes from unresolved V genes, and the rest has no known cause. That table gives V, J and clone size, and the DNA gave D and trimming. For this sample the table gives 150,000 or so clones, of which 80% to 95% were detected only once. The ten largest make up just under 2% of the sample.

Clipping removes 4 bases from V and 6 bases from J, with 3 as the unmatched junction base count. The germline V gene provides CDR1 MNHEY and CDR2 SVGAGI. The CDR3 starts with the cysteine, ends with the phenylalanine, and has 14 residues. Only the CDR3 portion is preserved as DNA: 42 bases, with reading frame beginning at the first base. The source is a woman aged 55-70 years with COVID-19, enrolled during active disease. The rearrangement combines TRBV6-5 with TRBJ1-6, with 7 junctional bases fitting TRBD1. Source material: peripheral blood. The CDR3 protein is CASSSTGANSPLHF. The sequenced DNA is TGTGCCAGCAGTTCCACAGGGGCTAATTCACCCCTCCACTTT.